Presented here are 32 T cell receptor beta chains from one specimen sequenced in a study of control samples from healthy donors and cancer patients. Repertoires were generated with immunoSEQ multiplex PCR, while TCRdb's copy carries only in-frame clones and drops some. The repertoire has some 98,000 clones, approximately 84% of them found once; the top ten carry more than 30%. Material for sequencing was PBMCs. The receptors here all came from a man aged 70-80 years with lung cancer.

V is TRBV6-6 and J is TRBJ2-7; TRBD2 matches at 12 bases. V was clipped by 6 bases and J by 2 bases; unmatched bases: 5. CDR1 and CDR2 from the germline V gene are MNHNY and SVGAGI (reference sequence). This CDR3 is built from 15 residues. CDR3 sequence reads: CASSLGTSGPYEQYF. The DNA for the CDR3 is TGTGCCAGCAGCCTCGGGACTAGCGGGCCCTACGAGCAGTACTTC.

This clone was observed a few times. The chain combines TRBV10-3 with TRBJ1-6, with D unclear. CDR1 and CDR2 (germline): ENHRY, SYGVKD. The CDR3 spans 11 residues. Trimming pared 2 bases from V and 15 bases from J, leaving 8 bases between. In nucleotides, the CDR3 is TGTGCCATCAGTGAGGGGCGGGACCTCCACTTT. It translates to CAISEGRDLHF.

The chain carries TRBV12-3 or TRBV12-4 and TRBJ2-3; D gene ambiguous. This CDR3 has 11 amino acids. Trimming took off 5 bases at V and 4 bases at J, with 4 bases between the two ends. The CDR3 DNA follows: TGTGCCAGCAGTAAATCAGATACGCAGTATTTT. This gives the protein CASSKSDTQYF.

This clone appeared once. The chain carries TRBV6-6 and TRBJ1-4; TRBD1 agrees at 9 bases. J lost 8 bases, V lost 0 bases, and 7 bases had no gene match. The germline gives CDR1 MNHNY, CDR2 SVGAGI (reference sequence). The CDR3 spans 16 residues. CDR3 DNA sequence: TGTGCCAGCAGTTACTCGAGGGACAGGGCTGGCGAAAAACTGTTTTTT. This gives the protein CASSYSRDRAGEKLFF.

The chain couples TRBV5-8 to TRBJ2-7; no clear D. The CDR3 is 14 residues long. Per the germline V gene, CDR1 is SGHTS and CDR2 is YDEGEE. V was clipped by 0 bases and J by 4 bases, with 11 bases between them. CDR3 region: CASSLAVRAYEQYF. The CDR3 nucleotides are TGTGCCAGCAGCTTGGCCGTAAGGGCGTACGAGCAGTACTTC. The entire variable domain, with the rest obtained from reference TRBV5-8 and TRBJ2-7, is as follows: EAGVTQSPTHLIKTRGQQATLRCSPISGHTSVYWYQQALGLGLQFLLWYDEGEERNRGNFPPRFSGRQFPNYSSELNVNALELEDSALYLCASSLAVRAYEQYFGPGTRLTVT.

The rearrangement links TRBV19 to TRBJ1-5; D ambiguous. Between the trimmed V and J ends, which lost 1 base and 2 bases, there was a span of 9 bases. CDR1 and CDR2 (germline): LNHDA, SQIVND (reference sequence). This CDR3 is 15 amino acids long. The CDR3 loop is CASSIGDNRNQPQHF. The CDR3 DNA reads TGTGCCAGTAGTATAGGAGACAACCGCAATCAGCCCCAGCATTTT.

The rearrangement links TRBV7-9 to TRBJ1-1; possible D gene TRBD1, 5 bases. The CDR3 extends over 14 amino acids. Germline lookup yields CDR1 SEHNR and CDR2 FQNEAQ (reference sequence). V lost 7 bases to trimming and J lost 1 base, with 13 bases between them. CDR3 sequence: CASNPSGPNTEAFF. The CDR3 DNA sequence: TGTGCCAGCAACCCGTCAGGGCCGAACACTGAAGCTTTCTTT.

The chain recombines TRBV24-1 with TRBJ2-3; D is possibly TRBD2 (6 bases). Looked up from germline, CDR1 is KGHDR and CDR2 is SFDVKD. The CDR3 has 14 residues. Trimming pared 5 bases from V and 5 bases from J, leaving 13 bases between. The CDR3 spells CATSVGGNQDTQYF. CDR3 bases: TGTGCCACCAGTGTCGGAGGGAATCAAGATACGCAGTATTTT.

Remarks on this clone: The same CDR3 also results from other DNA sequences found in this sample. The rearrangement joins TRBV5-1 to TRBJ2-7; D is uncertain. Germline CDR1 SGHRS, CDR2 YFSETQ. V lost 0 bases and J lost 1, with 5 bases in between. The CDR3 consists of 13 residues. DNA of the CDR3: TGCGCCAGCAGCTTGGCTGGGTCCTACGAGCAGTACTTC. Its protein product is CASSLAGSYEQYF.

This clone occurred once. This chain joins TRBV11-2 and TRBJ2-3; D remains unclear. This CDR3 has 14 amino acids. The germline gives CDR1 SGHAT, CDR2 FQNNGV. Trimming pared 5 bases from V and 0 bases from J, leaving 9 bases between. CDR3 in amino acids: CASSQIPSTDTQYF. The CDR3 region has the DNA TGTGCCAGCAGCCAGATCCCAAGCACAGATACGCAGTATTTT.

The chain combines TRBV27 with TRBJ2-3; D possibly uses TRBD1 or TRBD2 (5 bases each). CDR1 and CDR2 (germline): MNHEY, SMNVEV (reference sequence). Trimming pared 2 bases from V and 8 bases from J, leaving 17 bases between. The CDR3 length is 15 residues. The chain's CDR3 is CASSLDSAGEGTQYF. The DNA for the CDR3 is TGTGCCAGCAGTTTAGACAGCGCTGGAGAGGGTACGCAGTATTTT.

This clone was detected only once. The chain couples TRBV5-1 to TRBJ2-1, with 9 bases lining up with TRBD2. With V trimmed by 3 bases and J by 0 bases, 7 bases remained unmatched. From germline, CDR1 is SGHRS and CDR2 YFSETQ. This CDR3 spans 17 amino acids. CDR3 DNA sequence: TGCGCCAGCAGCTATGGGAGTAGCGGGGGCTCCTACAATGAGCAGTTCTTC. As protein: CASSYGSSGGSYNEQFF.

The chain has TRBV3-1 (or the pseudogene TRBV3-2) and TRBJ2-7; D is uncertain. V was shortened by 0 bases and J by 3 bases, with 15 bases between the two germline ends. The germline V gene encodes CDR1 LGHDT and CDR2 YNNKEL (reference sequence). The CDR3 has 16 amino acids. CDR3 coding DNA: TGTGCCAGCAGCCAAGAACTCCGGGCCGTTTTCTACGAGCAGTACTTC. Translating gives CASSQELRAVFYEQYF.

This chain links TRBV27 with TRBJ1-1, with D perhaps TRBD1 (6 bases). The V end was cut by 6 bases, the J end by 4 bases, with 9 bases between. Per the germline V gene, CDR1 is MNHEY and CDR2 is SMNVEV (reference sequence). The CDR3 runs 12 residues. CDR3 DNA: TGTGCCAGCAGGGGGGCCCGCACTGAAGCTTTCTTT. It yields the protein CASRGARTEAFF.

This clone was seen a handful of times. The genes are TRBV9 and TRBJ2-3; D is unclear. V gave up 3 bases and J gave up 1 base, with 6 bases separating them. The CDR3 length is 13 residues. Germline CDR1 SGDLS, CDR2 YYNGEE. The CDR3 coding sequence is TGTGCCAGCAGCGCTTTGCGCACAGATACGCAGTATTTT. Translation gives CASSALRTDTQYF. The full variable domain, rest sourced from reference TRBV9 and TRBJ2-3, is DSGVTQTPKHLITATGQRVTLRCSPRSGDLSVYWYQQSLDQGLQFLIQYYNGEERAKGNILERFSAQQFPDLHSELNLSSLELGDSALYFCASSALRTDTQYFGPGTRLTVL.

The V gene is TRBV19, the J gene TRBJ2-3; 15 bases match TRBD2. The CDR3 covers 18 residues. V shed 3 bases, J shed 1 base, and the junction held 5 bases outside the gene matches. Germline CDR1 LNHDA, CDR2 SQIVND (reference sequence). CDR3 sequence: CASSIGLAGGPRTDTQYF. CDR3 nucleotides: TGTGCCAGTAGTATTGGACTAGCGGGGGGGCCCCGCACAGATACGCAGTATTTT.

This chain joins TRBV7-2 and TRBJ1-1; possible D gene TRBD1, 5 bases. Germline V gene lookup returns CDR1 SGHTA and CDR2 FQGNSA. The CDR3 contains 15 residues. The V end was cut by 4 bases, the J end by 4 bases, with 16 bases between. The CDR3 protein is CASSSGRGAVTEAFF. CDR3 in DNA: TGTGCCAGCAGCTCCGGCCGTGGGGCAGTCACTGAAGCTTTCTTT.

The rearrangement links TRBV6-1 to TRBJ2-7, with 9 bases matching TRBD2. Germline lookup yields CDR1 MNHNS and CDR2 SASEGT. CDR3 length equals 14 residues. V was pared by 2 bases and J by 3 bases, with 2 bases of the junction left unmatched. This chain's CDR3 is CASSELAGHYEQYF. For the CDR3, the DNA is TGTGCCAGCAGTGAACTAGCGGGGCACTACGAGCAGTACTTC.

This clone was detected a few times. The J gene is TRBJ2-5, the V gene TRBV9; possibly TRBD2 for D (7 bases). Germline loops: CDR1 SGDLS, CDR2 YYNGEE. This CDR3 contains 17 residues. The V end lost 3 bases, the J end lost 5 bases, and 23 bases lay between the germline ends. For the CDR3, the DNA is TGTGCCAGCAGCGCCCCCAGTAAGGGGGGGCTCCGGGAGACCCAGTACTTC. The encoded protein is CASSAPSKGGLRETQYF.

The chain carries TRBV5-7 and TRBJ1-2, with a weak D call TRBD1 (5 bases). TRBV5-7 is flagged as an ORF with uncertain function. The CDR3 spans 15 residues. V dropped 4 bases and J dropped 3 bases, with 16 bases sitting between them. CDR3: CASSASGDGYYGYTF. The CDR3 DNA reads as TGTGCCAGCAGCGCAAGTGGGGACGGATACTATGGCTACACCTTC.

The V call is TRBV7-6, the J call TRBJ2-2; D is uncertain. This CDR3 comprises 16 residues. Germline V lookup: CDR1 SGHVS, CDR2 FNYEAQ. Trimming took 2 bases from V and 1 from J, leaving 11 bases between them. The CDR3, as DNA: TGTGCCAGCAGCTTACAGGAAGTTGGGAACACCGGGGAGCTGTTTTTT. Amino acids: CASSLQEVGNTGELFF. Full variable domain (remainder filled in from reference TRBV7-6 and TRBJ2-2): GAGVSQSPRYKVTKRGQDVALRCDPISGHVSLYWYRQALGQGPEFLTYFNYEAQQDKSGLPNDRFSAERPEGSISTLTIQRTEQRDSAMYRCASSLQEVGNTGELFFGEGSRLTVL.

The sample holds a few counts of this clone. The J gene is TRBJ1-4, the V gene TRBV6-5; D call uncertain. Between the trimmed V and J ends, which lost 8 bases and 0 bases, there was a span of 10 bases. Germline values: CDR1 MNHEY, CDR2 SVGAGI. This CDR3 is built from 14 residues. The CDR3 DNA reads as TGTGCCAGCTCCTCAAAAGCAACTAATGAAAAACTGTTTTTT. This codes for CASSSKATNEKLFF.

The J gene is TRBJ2-5, the V gene TRBV2, with TRBD2 matching 7 bases. Germline-derived CDR1 and CDR2 are SNHLY and FYNNEI. The CDR3 length is 14 residues. The trim removed 5 bases at V and 7 bases at J, leaving 10 bases unmatched. DNA for the CDR3: TGTGCCAGCAGTTCAAACTTAAGCGGGGCGACCCAGTACTTC. As protein: CASSSNLSGATQYF.

The chain's CDR3 is CASSLDQGALNEQYF. The CDR3 DNA reads as TGTGCCAGCAGCTTGGATCAGGGGGCACTAAACGAGCAGTACTTC. The rearrangement joins TRBV5-4 to TRBJ2-7; 8 bases map to TRBD1. After removal of 0 bases from V and 5 bases from J, the junction contained 7 bases not matched to a gene. Germline V CDR1 and CDR2: SGHNT, YYREEE (reference sequence). The length of the CDR3 is 15 residues.

This chain joins TRBV5-1 and TRBJ2-1; 10 bases line up with TRBD1. Germline CDR1 reads SGHRS; CDR2 reads YFSETQ. The CDR3 covers 16 residues. The J segment lost 6 bases and the V segment lost 3 bases, leaving 9 bases of the junction unmatched. This CDR3 reads CASSSSGTGAPNEQFF. The CDR3 coding sequence is TGCGCCAGCAGCTCGTCCGGGACAGGGGCGCCCAATGAGCAGTTCTTC.

The chain couples TRBV4-3 to TRBJ2-3; 9 nucleotides line up with TRBD2. The CDR3 is 16 residues long. The V gene's germline CDR1 is LGHNA and CDR2 YSLEER. V gave up 1 base and J gave up 2 bases; unmatched junction bases: 4. DNA for the CDR3: TGCGCCAGCAGCCAAGCCGCGGGGGGGATCACAGATACGCAGTATTTT. Translated: CASSQAAGGITDTQYF.

The rearrangement joins TRBV27 to TRBJ2-1, with D possibly TRBD1 on 6 matching bases. CDR1 is MNHEY and CDR2 is SMNVEV in the germline V gene (reference sequence). The CDR3 has 15 residues. The V gene lost 1 base and the J gene lost 2 bases, with 9 bases spanning the gap. CDR3 coding DNA: TGTGCCAGCAGTTTATTGGGGGCCGCCTACAATGAGCAGTTCTTC. It yields the protein CASSLLGAAYNEQFF.

This sequence joins TRBV2 and TRBJ1-5, with a tentative D call TRBD1 (6 bases). The CDR3 is made up of 15 amino acids. Germline CDR1 is SNHLY and CDR2 is FYNNEI. V dropped 8 bases and J dropped 3 bases, with 17 bases sitting between them. CDR3 protein: CASGIRQAFNQPQHF. DNA for the CDR3: TGTGCCAGCGGGATACGACAGGCCTTCAATCAGCCCCAGCATTTT.

This rearrangement joins TRBV5-3 to TRBJ2-2, with D perhaps matching TRBD1 or TRBD2 (6 bases each). TRBV5-3 is annotated as an ORF whose role is uncertain. V was shortened by 0 bases and J by 3 bases, with 9 bases between the two germline ends. There are 15 residues in the CDR3. CDR3 coding DNA: TGTGCCAGAAGCTTGGGTAGGGGGGACACCGGGGAGCTGTTTTTT. Its translation: CARSLGRGDTGELFF.

This chain joins TRBV4-1 and TRBJ2-7; D gene ambiguous. This CDR3 has 15 amino acids. Germline CDR1 MGHRA, CDR2 YSYEKL. V shed 0 bases and J shed 2 bases, with 11 bases lying between them. In DNA, the CDR3 is TGCGCCAGCAGCCAAGATAACCACGGTACCTACGAGCAGTACTTC. As protein: CASSQDNHGTYEQYF.

The rearrangement joins TRBV10-3 to TRBJ2-7; D not resolved. The CDR3 covers 14 residues. Germline V gives CDR1 ENHRY, CDR2 SYGVKD. The germline V and J ends were trimmed by 2 bases and 0 bases, with 8 bases remaining between them. CDR3 in amino acids: CAISEGPSSYEQYF. The CDR3 bases are TGTGCCATCAGTGAGGGACCGAGCTCCTACGAGCAGTACTTC.

V is TRBV5-4 and J is TRBJ2-7; no clear D. V dropped 3 bases and J dropped 2 bases, with 12 bases sitting between them. CDR3 length equals 14 residues. Germline CDR1 reads SGHNT; CDR2 reads YYREEE (reference sequence). CDR3 region: CASSWGKGPYEQYF. In DNA form, the CDR3 reads TGTGCCAGCAGCTGGGGAAAGGGCCCCTACGAGCAGTACTTC.